The 22 T cell receptor beta chains reported below all come from one sample, sequenced in a study of cytomegalovirus exposure and HLA in healthy donors. The PCR contained 60 Vbeta and 13 Jbeta primers. Some clones are missing from TCRdb's copy, which holds only in-frame ones; the method was immunoSEQ multiplex PCR. The data show 75,000 to 90,000 clones, around 80% seen once. The sample was PBMCs. The receptors here all came from a human donor in good health.

This clone was recorded a few times. This chain connects TRBV2 to TRBJ2-1; 11 nucleotides line up with TRBD2. V lost 1 base to trimming and J lost 10 bases; unmatched junction nucleotides: 9. This CDR3 spans 16 amino acids. CDR1 and CDR2 from the germline V gene are SNHLY and FYNNEI. The DNA for the CDR3 is TGTGCCAGCAGTGAAGAAGTAGCGGGGGGGCCTGGGGAGCAGTTCTTC. Its translation is CASSEEVAGGPGEQFF.

The chain has TRBV7-2 and TRBJ2-7; 10 nucleotides agree with TRBD1. After removal of 0 bases from V and 4 bases from J, the junction contained 6 bases not matched to a gene. CDR1 and CDR2 (germline): SGHTA, FQGNSA. This CDR3 comprises 16 residues. The CDR3 DNA sequence: TGTGCCAGCAGCTTAGCCGGGACAGGGGATAGTTACGAGCAGTACTTC. Residues: CASSLAGTGDSYEQYF.

The chain links TRBV6-5 to TRBJ1-4, with D uncertain. The V end lost 5 bases, the J end lost 8 bases, and 15 bases lay between the germline ends. The CDR3 is 14 amino acids. Germline CDR1 MNHEY, CDR2 SVGAGI. CDR3 region: CASSLQWSGEKLFF. The CDR3, as DNA: TGTGCCAGCAGTCTACAGTGGTCTGGAGAAAAACTGTTTTTT.

The gene calls are TRBV2 and TRBJ1-6; D not resolved. There are 14 residues in the CDR3. Between the trimmed V and J ends, which lost 10 bases and 8 bases, there was a span of 18 bases. Germline V CDR1 and CDR2: SNHLY, FYNNEI. CDR3 in amino acids: CATDQFSRDSPLHF. In nucleotides, the CDR3 is TGTGCCACCGACCAATTTTCCCGGGATTCACCCCTCCACTTT. The full variable domain, rest sourced from reference TRBV2 and TRBJ1-6, is EPEVTQTPSHQVTQMGQEVILRCVPISNHLYFYWYRQILGQKVEFLVSFYNNEISEKSEIFDDQFSVERPDGSNFTLKIRSTKLEDSAMYFCATDQFSRDSPLHFGNGTRLTVT.

The chain combines TRBV18 with TRBJ2-5, with D perhaps matching TRBD2 (5 bases). The germline V gene has CDR1 KGHSH and CDR2 LQKENI. V lost 3 bases, J lost 5 bases, and 10 bases lay in between. This CDR3 has 13 residues. The CDR3 loop is CASSPDYAETQYF. The CDR3 nucleotides are TGTGCCAGCTCACCTGACTACGCGGAGACCCAGTACTTC. Variable domain in full (rest from reference TRBV18 and TRBJ2-5): NAGVMQNPRHLVRRRGQEARLRCSPMKGHSHVYWYRQLPEEGLKFMVYLQKENIIDESGMPKERFSAEFPKEGPSILRIQQVVRGDSAAYFCASSPDYAETQYFGPGTRLLVL.

The chain combines TRBV12-1 with TRBJ1-6. TRBV12-1 represents a pseudogene. CDR3 length: 17 residues. Here the CDR3 DNA reads TGTGCCAGCAGCCCAAAGGCGGGGGGCGAGGATAATTCACCCCTCCACTTT. Amino acids: CASSPKAGGEDNSPLHF.

This clone rates as large (0.1 to 1%). The chain uses TRBV7-9 and TRBJ2-7; 7 bases are shared with TRBD2. Germline assignment: CDR1 SEHNR and CDR2 FQNEAQ (reference sequence). The junction had 10 bases not matched to a gene; V was cut back by 1 base and J by 4 bases. This CDR3 contains 16 residues. CDR3 coding DNA: TGTGCCAGCAGCTTAGAACATGGGAGGGCACCTTACGAGCAGTACTTC. Translated: CASSLEHGRAPYEQYF.

This rearrangement joins TRBV6-5 to TRBJ2-2, with TRBD2 identical over 9 bases. Looked up from germline, CDR1 is MNHEY and CDR2 is SVGAGI. The CDR3 covers 15 residues. The V segment lost 7 bases and the J segment 8 bases; nucleotides outside the gene matches: 11. Here the CDR3 DNA reads TGTGCCAGCAAGACGATTGCGGGGGGGCCAGGGGAGCTGTTTTTT. This gives the protein CASKTIAGGPGELFF.

The rearrangement uses TRBV6-1 and TRBJ1-2; 8 nucleotides agree with TRBD1. Germline values: CDR1 MNHNS, CDR2 SASEGT. The CDR3 has 12 residues. Trimming at V came to 4 bases and at J to 6 bases, leaving 1 base not matched to a gene. CDR3 sequence (DNA): TGTGCCAGCAGTGCCAGGGGGCATGGCTACACCTTC. This sequence encodes CASSARGHGYTF.

The chain uses TRBV5-6 and TRBJ1-1, with 11 bases lining up with TRBD1. Germline CDR1 and CDR2: SGHDT and YYEEEE. V shed 4 bases, J shed 0 bases, and the junction held 8 bases outside the gene matches. The CDR3 is 17 amino acids. CDR3 DNA sequence: TGTGCCAGCAGCCCGGACAGGGGGCGAATCGTGAACACTGAAGCTTTCTTT. Translated, it gives CASSPDRGRIVNTEAFF.

This clone turned up a few times. One junction end does not reproduce the germline sequence, and a read error may be involved. The genes are TRBV4-3 and TRBJ1-3; D not resolved. This CDR3 region has 11 residues. CDR1 is LGHNA and CDR2 is YSLEER in the germline V gene. CDR3 sequence reads: CASGHDSTIYF. The CDR3 bases are TGCGCCAGCGGCCACGATAGCACCATATATTTT.

Regarding this clone: This sample includes further DNA sequences coding for the same CDR3. The V and J genes are TRBV19 and TRBJ1-5; 7 bases match TRBD1. The CDR3 is 15 residues long. Per the germline V gene, CDR1 is LNHDA and CDR2 is SQIVND (reference sequence). Trimming at V came to 1 base and at J to 4 bases, leaving 4 bases not matched to a gene. The CDR3 coding sequence is TGTGCCAGTAGTATAGGGCTCAGGGGGAATCAGCCCCAGCATTTT. Translation: CASSIGLRGNQPQHF.

J is TRBJ2-1 and V is TRBV10-3; tentative D call: TRBD2 (6 bases). Trimming left V 4 bases short and J 0 bases short, with 13 bases between. The CDR3 runs to 16 residues. Germline CDR1 and CDR2: ENHRY and SYGVKD. The CDR3 loop reads CAISGKRASSYNEQFF. DNA of the CDR3: TGTGCCATCAGTGGTAAGCGGGCGAGCTCCTACAATGAGCAGTTCTTC.

The chain uses TRBV7-2 and TRBJ2-7, with D uncertain. The ends were cut back, 4 bases at V and 1 base at J, with 14 bases in the middle. This CDR3 is built from 15 residues. Germline CDR1 and CDR2: SGHTA and FQGNSA. For the CDR3, the DNA is TGTGCCAGCAGCTCAGCCTTACAGCCTTCCTACGAGCAGTACTTC. This sequence encodes CASSSALQPSYEQYF.

The chain employs TRBV5-5 and TRBJ1-5, with D possibly matching TRBD1 (6 bases). This CDR3 is 16 amino acids long. The germline V and J ends were trimmed by 0 bases and 1 base, with 11 bases remaining between them. Per germline, CDR1 SGHKS and CDR2 YYEKEE (reference sequence). CDR3 sequence (DNA): TGTGCCAGCAGCTTGGGTCGGGGGGCGAGCAATCAGCCCCAGCATTTT. It yields the protein CASSLGRGASNQPQHF.

This chain connects TRBV7-7 to TRBJ2-1; 8 nucleotides line up with TRBD1. J lost 10 bases, V lost 4 bases, and 6 bases had no gene match. In germline, CDR1 is SSHAT, CDR2 FNYEAQ (reference sequence). The length of the CDR3 is 13 residues. The CDR3 sequence: CASSSGQGREQFF. The CDR3 DNA reads as TGTGCCAGCAGCTCCGGACAGGGTCGCGAGCAGTTCTTC.

The V call is TRBV4-2, the J call TRBJ2-5, with TRBD2 identical over 7 bases. The CDR3 covers 15 residues. Germline V gene lookup returns CDR1 LGHNA and CDR2 YNFKEQ. The V and J ends lost 0 bases and 6 bases, in that order; junction bases with no gene match: 7. The CDR3 loop is CASSQDLTSSKTQYF. CDR3 DNA: TGTGCCAGCAGCCAAGATCTGACTAGCTCAAAGACCCAGTACTTC.

The rearrangement uses TRBV5-1 and TRBJ2-5; D is unresolved. The J call may not be correct, given that the DNA end is closer to TRBJ2-7. Germline V lookup: CDR1 SGHRS, CDR2 YFSETQ. CDR3 length: 14 amino acids. The CDR3 loop is CASSLASSNYEQYF. DNA of the CDR3: TGCGCCAGCAGCTTGGCATCTTCGAATTACGAGCAGTACTTC.

J is TRBJ2-2 and V is TRBV6-1, with 7 bases matching TRBD1. The CDR3 has 15 residues. Germline CDR1 MNHNS, CDR2 SASEGT. The trim removed 7 bases at V and 0 bases at J, leaving 5 bases unmatched. The CDR3 nucleotides are TGTGCCAGCACCCTTACAGGGGCGAACACCGGGGAGCTGTTTTTT. Amino acids: CASTLTGANTGELFF.

Turning to this clone: One end of the junction fails to match germline, which may point to a read error. This sequence joins TRBV7-9 and TRBJ1-1; tentative D call: TRBD1 (6 bases). This CDR3 contains 12 residues. Germline CDR1 is SEHNR and CDR2 is FQNEAQ (reference sequence). The CDR3 DNA follows: TGTTCCAGCAGCTTACAGAGACAGGAGGCTTTCTTT. Amino acids: CSSSLQRQEAFF.

In this sample, this clone turned up many times. The CDR3 DNA reads TGTGCCAGCAGTGAAGGCTACTCCTACGAGCAGTACTTC. It translates to CASSEGYSYEQYF. The rearrangement links TRBV2 to TRBJ2-7; D uncertain. The CDR3 has 13 residues. The ends were cut back, 1 base at V and 0 bases at J, with 4 bases in the middle. The V gene's germline CDR1 is SNHLY and CDR2 FYNNEI.

The rearrangement links TRBV6-1 to TRBJ1-2; D is uncertain. This CDR3 contains 14 residues. Germline CDR1 and CDR2: MNHNS and SASEGT. Trimming shortened V by 7 bases and J by 6 bases, and 18 bases separated the two germline ends. CDR3 nucleotides: TGTGCCAGCATCATAGCCGCGGGTGTCGATGGCTACACCTTC. Protein sequence: CASIIAAGVDGYTF.